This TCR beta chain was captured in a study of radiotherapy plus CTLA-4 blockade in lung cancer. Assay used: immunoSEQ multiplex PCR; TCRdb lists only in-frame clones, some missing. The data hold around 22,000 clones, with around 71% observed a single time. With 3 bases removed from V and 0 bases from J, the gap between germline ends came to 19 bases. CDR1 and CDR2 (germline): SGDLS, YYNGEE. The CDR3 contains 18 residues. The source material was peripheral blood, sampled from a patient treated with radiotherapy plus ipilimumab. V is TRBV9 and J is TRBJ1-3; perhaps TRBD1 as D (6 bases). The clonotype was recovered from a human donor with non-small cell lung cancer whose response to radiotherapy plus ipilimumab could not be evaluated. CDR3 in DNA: TGTGCCAGCAGCGACCCCCGGGGGGGCCCGAGCTCTGGAAACACCATATATTTT. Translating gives CASSDPRGGPSSGNTIYF.